A single sample is the source of the 26 T cell receptor beta chains below, sequenced in a study of T cell responses to AZD1222 COVID-19 vaccine. Assay used: immunoSEQ multiplex PCR; TCRdb lists only in-frame clones, some missing. Among over 120,000 clones listed, roughly nine tenths were seen once. Sample: peripheral blood, taken on day 0 of AZD1222 vaccination. The receptor source for this set is an adult in good health.

V usage is TRBV28 and J usage is TRBJ1-2; TRBD1 aligns across 9 bases. J was trimmed by 4 bases and V by 7 bases; bases with no gene match: 7. Germline CDR1 reads MDHEN; CDR2 reads SYDVKM. CDR3 length: 14 residues. The CDR3 loop is CASTSTGGIYGYTF. The CDR3 region has the DNA TGTGCCAGCACGAGTACAGGGGGCATCTATGGCTACACCTTC.

A single count supports this clone. The chain joins TRBV18 to TRBJ2-2; 7 bases are shared with TRBD2. Germline V gene sequence: CDR1 KGHSH, CDR2 LQKENI. This CDR3 contains 15 residues. V lost 2 bases and J lost 4; bases outside the gene matches: 4. CDR3 amino acids: CASSPNSGRTGELFF. CDR3 coding DNA: TGTGCCAGCTCACCAAATAGCGGGCGCACCGGGGAGCTGTTTTTT.

The J gene is TRBJ2-3, the V gene TRBV5-1; D is tentatively TRBD1 or TRBD2 (5 bases each). This CDR3 spans 15 amino acids. CDR1 is SGHRS, CDR2 YFSETQ, per germline. The V gene lost 0 bases and the J gene lost 11 bases, with 19 bases spanning the gap. CDR3: CASSLVPPPGALQYF. The CDR3 DNA reads as TGCGCCAGCAGCTTGGTTCCTCCCCCCGGGGCCCTGCAGTATTTT. The whole variable domain, remainder taken from reference TRBV5-1 and TRBJ2-3, is KAGVTQTPRYLIKTRGQQVTLSCSPISGHRSVSWYQQTPGQGLQFLFEYFSETQRNKGNFPGRFSGRQFSNSRSEMNVSTLELGDSALYLCASSLVPPPGALQYFGPGTRLTVL.

The chain uses TRBV28 and TRBJ2-5, with D possibly matching TRBD2 (5 bases). Looked up from germline, CDR1 is MDHEN and CDR2 is SYDVKM. Deletions cut 2 bases from V and 7 bases from J, with 8 bases between. This CDR3 spans 12 amino acids. The CDR3 DNA reads TGTGCCAGCAGTTTACTAGCTAGGACCCAGTACTTC. Translating gives CASSLLARTQYF.

The chain combines TRBV25-1 with TRBJ1-5; unclear D gene. Germline values: CDR1 MGHDK, CDR2 SYGVNS. There are 13 residues in the CDR3. Between the trimmed V and J ends, which lost 5 bases and 1 base, there was a span of 6 bases. Here the CDR3 reads CASSPQSNQPQHF. The CDR3 nucleotides are TGTGCCAGCAGTCCACAAAGCAATCAGCCCCAGCATTTT. The entire variable domain, with the rest obtained from reference TRBV25-1 and TRBJ1-5, is as follows: EADIYQTPRYLVIGTGKKITLECSQTMGHDKMYWYQQDPGMELHLIHYSYGVNSTEKGDLSSESTVSRIRTEHFPLTLESARPSHTSQYLCASSPQSNQPQHFGDGTRLSIL.

The chain couples TRBV19 to TRBJ2-3, with 8 bases lining up with TRBD1. CDR1 is LNHDA, CDR2 SQIVND, per germline (reference sequence). Trimming removed 4 bases from V and 4 bases from J; junction bases left unmatched: 4. The CDR3 totals 14 residues. CDR3: CASSRQGAADTQYF. CDR3 in DNA: TGTGCCAGTAGTAGGCAGGGGGCCGCAGATACGCAGTATTTT. Full variable domain (outside the CDR3, taken from reference TRBV19 and TRBJ2-3): DGGITQSPKYLFRKEGQNVTLSCEQNLNHDAMYWYRQDPGQGLRLIYYSQIVNDFQKGDIAEGYSVSREKKESFPLTVTSAQKNPTAFYLCASSRQGAADTQYFGPGTRLTVL.

The chain combines TRBV15 with TRBJ2-3, with D perhaps being TRBD1 or TRBD2 (5 bases each). Germline V gene sequence: CDR1 LNHNV, CDR2 YYDKDF (reference sequence). V lost 8 bases and J 8 bases, leaving 29 bases between the germline ends. CDR3 size: 17 residues. CDR3: CATARDLLESGAGTQYF. The CDR3 nucleotides read TGTGCCACCGCCCGGGACCTACTGGAGTCTGGCGCGGGTACGCAGTATTTT.

CDR3 sequence (DNA): TGTGCCAGTAGTATGGGGACCGTCAACACCGGGGAGCTGTTTTTT. Amino acids: CASSMGTVNTGELFF. This chain connects TRBV19 to TRBJ2-2; D is tentatively TRBD1 or TRBD2 (5 bases each). The CDR3 extends over 15 amino acids. The ends were cut back, 3 bases at V and 2 bases at J, with 10 bases in the middle. Germline assignment: CDR1 LNHDA and CDR2 SQIVND (reference sequence). Full variable domain (missing parts from reference TRBV19 and TRBJ2-2): DGGITQSPKYLFRKEGQNVTLSCEQNLNHDAMYWYRQDPGQGLRLIYYSQIVNDFQKGDIAEGYSVSREKKESFPLTVTSAQKNPTAFYLCASSMGTVNTGELFFGEGSRLTVL.

This chain joins TRBV18 and TRBJ1-2; maybe TRBD1 (5 bases). V was shortened by 3 bases and J by 4 bases, with 12 bases between the two germline ends. The CDR3 loop spans 14 amino acids. Germline V gene data show CDR1 as KGHSH and CDR2 as LQKENI. The chain's CDR3 is CASSPGADPYGYTF. CDR3 in DNA: TGTGCCAGCTCACCCGGGGCTGACCCCTATGGCTACACCTTC.

The chain recombines TRBV2 with TRBJ1-2, with 7 bases that match TRBD1. Losses at the gene ends were 2 bases for V and 12 bases for J; bases not matched to a gene: 6. The CDR3 loop spans 12 amino acids. CDR1 is SNHLY and CDR2 is FYNNEI in the germline V gene. This CDR3 reads CASSEIQGRDTF. CDR3 DNA sequence: TGTGCCAGCAGTGAAATACAGGGGAGGGACACCTTC.

V usage is TRBV28 and J usage is TRBJ1-3, with D uncertain. V lost 5 bases and J 0 bases, leaving 11 bases between the germline ends. CDR3 length: 15 amino acids. The germline CDR1 and CDR2 sequences are MDHEN and SYDVKM. The CDR3 loop reads CASSLPPGSGNTIYF. Here the CDR3 DNA reads TGTGCCAGCAGTCTTCCCCCAGGCTCTGGAAACACCATATATTTT.

V is TRBV11-3 and J is TRBJ1-1; no clear D gene. This CDR3 has 13 residues. With 0 bases removed from V and 1 base from J, the gap between germline ends came to 3 bases. CDR1 is SGHNT, CDR2 YENEEA, per germline. The CDR3 DNA reads TGTGCCAGCAGCTTAGATTGGAACACTGAAGCTTTCTTT. Its translation is CASSLDWNTEAFF.

Here the CDR3 reads CASSSGNFYGYTF. The CDR3 nucleotides are TGTGCCAGCAGTTCCGGGAATTTCTATGGCTACACCTTC. The chain uses TRBV12-3 or TRBV12-4 and TRBJ1-2; D unclear. The CDR3 is made up of 13 amino acids. V was cut by 4 bases and J by 4 bases, with 10 bases left in between.

The genes are TRBV19 and TRBJ1-6, with a possible D match to TRBD1 (6 bases). V was pared by 7 bases and J by 7 bases, with 20 bases between. The germline gives CDR1 LNHDA, CDR2 SQIVND (reference sequence). The CDR3 runs 16 residues. CDR3 amino acids: CASTDGEGGLNSPLHF. The CDR3, as DNA: TGTGCCAGTACTGACGGTGAGGGGGGTTTGAATTCACCCCTCCACTTT. The variable domain in full, completed from reference TRBV19 and TRBJ1-6, reads DGGITQSPKYLFRKEGQNVTLSCEQNLNHDAMYWYRQDPGQGLRLIYYSQIVNDFQKGDIAEGYSVSREKKESFPLTVTSAQKNPTAFYLCASTDGEGGLNSPLHFGNGTRLTVT.

This chain links TRBV19 with TRBJ2-1; 11 bases map to TRBD2. The CDR3 has 15 amino acids. Germline assignment: CDR1 LNHDA and CDR2 SQIVND (reference sequence). J gave up 5 bases and V 8 bases, and 8 bases lay outside the gene matches. CDR3 DNA sequence: TGTGCCAGTCTTAGCGGGGGGGCCCAAAACAATGAGCAGTTCTTC. Protein sequence: CASLSGGAQNNEQFF.

CDR3 DNA sequence: TGTGCCAGCAGCTTCGGCCCAGGTCTAGCGGGAAACACCGGGGAGCTGTTTTTT. The encoded protein is CASSFGPGLAGNTGELFF. This chain uses TRBV11-3 with TRBJ2-2; TRBD2 matches 9 bases. Trimming took 3 bases from V and 2 from J; bases not matched to a gene: 10. CDR1 is SGHNT and CDR2 is YENEEA in the germline V gene. This CDR3 spans 18 amino acids.

This clone occurred a few times. The chain has TRBV3-1 (or the pseudogene TRBV3-2) and TRBJ2-7, with a possible D match to TRBD1 (5 bases). This CDR3 has 13 amino acids. Between the trimmed V and J ends, which lost 5 bases and 6 bases, there was a span of 14 bases. Per germline, CDR1 LGHDT and CDR2 YNNKEL (reference sequence). Here the CDR3 reads CASSLLGVREQYF. The CDR3, as DNA: TGTGCCAGCAGCTTATTAGGGGTGCGCGAGCAGTACTTC.

The chain has TRBV20-1 and TRBJ2-5; TRBD1 aligns across 9 bases. The CDR3 has 17 residues. Looked up from germline, CDR1 is DFQATT and CDR2 is SNEGSKA (reference sequence). Trimming cost V 3 bases and J 0 bases; bases outside gene matches: 11. CDR3: CSASGQGLYQYQETQYF. The CDR3 bases are TGCAGTGCTAGTGGACAGGGGTTGTATCAGTACCAAGAGACCCAGTACTTC.

The gene calls are TRBV28 and TRBJ1-2, with D tentatively TRBD1 (6 bases). This CDR3 has 14 residues. V lost 5 bases to trimming and J lost 4 bases, with 14 bases between them. Germline CDR1 MDHEN, CDR2 SYDVKM. CDR3 sequence reads: CASSQTPGAYGYTF. In nucleotides, the CDR3 is TGTGCCAGCAGTCAGACCCCAGGGGCCTATGGCTACACCTTC.

The chain employs TRBV7-2 and TRBJ2-5; D gene unclear. CDR3 length: 14 amino acids. Germline V lookup: CDR1 SGHTA, CDR2 FQGNSA. The V gene lost 2 bases and the J gene lost 1 base, with 8 bases spanning the gap. The CDR3 coding sequence is TGTGCCAGCAGCTTATTCACGGCCCAAGAGACCCAGTACTTC. Protein sequence: CASSLFTAQETQYF.

The gene calls are TRBV4-1 and TRBJ1-2, with D maybe TRBD1 (5 bases). Germline CDR1 is MGHRA and CDR2 is YSYEKL. The CDR3 covers 14 residues. With 5 bases removed from V and 5 bases from J, the gap between germline ends came to 15 bases. The CDR3 nucleotides are TGCGCCAGCAGCTTCACCGGGGCCGCATATGGCTACACCTTC. It yields the protein CASSFTGAAYGYTF.

This clone was observed a single time. J is TRBJ2-1 and V is TRBV5-1; D ambiguous. CDR1 and CDR2 from the germline V gene are SGHRS and YFSETQ. Deletions cut 4 bases from V and 0 bases from J, with 8 bases between. The CDR3 contains 14 residues. Here the CDR3 reads CASSPGSSYNEQFF. The DNA for the CDR3 is TGCGCCAGCAGCCCGGGCTCCTCCTACAATGAGCAGTTCTTC. Combining the CDR3 with reference TRBV5-1 and TRBJ2-1 gives the whole variable domain KAGVTQTPRYLIKTRGQQVTLSCSPISGHRSVSWYQQTPGQGLQFLFEYFSETQRNKGNFPGRFSGRQFSNSRSEMNVSTLELGDSALYLCASSPGSSYNEQFFGPGTRLTVL.

The genes are TRBV27 and TRBJ2-1, with 11 bases identical to TRBD1. The CDR3 covers 16 residues. After removal of 6 bases from V and 4 bases from J, the junction contained 8 bases not matched to a gene. CDR1 MNHEY and CDR2 SMNVEV come from the germline V gene (reference sequence). CDR3 DNA: TGTGCCAGCAGACAAAACCGGGACAGGGGGTACAATGAGCAGTTCTTC. It translates to CASRQNRDRGYNEQFF.

J is TRBJ2-1 and V is TRBV7-2; D gene unclear. Germline-derived CDR1 and CDR2 are SGHTA and FQGNSA. This CDR3 has 16 amino acids. Trimming pared 0 bases from V and 0 bases from J, leaving 9 bases between. CDR3 in DNA: TGTGCCAGCAGCTTAGCTATCGGCACCTCCTACAATGAGCAGTTCTTC. Protein: CASSLAIGTSYNEQFF.

V and J are TRBV12-3 or TRBV12-4 and TRBJ1-2; the D is unclear. V was shortened by 0 bases and J by 8 bases, with 7 bases between the two germline ends. The CDR3 contains 12 residues. CDR3 residues: CASSLAAAGYTF. CDR3 DNA sequence: TGTGCCAGCAGTTTAGCGGCGGCCGGCTACACCTTC.

This sequence joins TRBV7-2 and TRBJ1-4; D remains ambiguous. V was pared by 0 bases and J by 5 bases, with 7 bases between. Germline V lookup: CDR1 SGHTA, CDR2 FQGNSA. The length of the CDR3 is 14 residues. For the CDR3, the DNA is TGTGCCAGCAGCTTAGCAATTTTAAATGAAAAACTGTTTTTT. Translation: CASSLAILNEKLFF. Combining the CDR3 with reference TRBV7-2 and TRBJ1-4 gives the whole variable domain GAGVSQSPSNKVTEKGKDVELRCDPISGHTALYWYRQSLGQGLEFLIYFQGNSAPDKSGLPSDRFSAERTGGSVSTLTIQRTQQEDSAVYLCASSLAILNEKLFFGSGTQLSVL.